The clone carrying this T cell receptor (beta chain) was counted many times. The source of the sample is a study of naive and memory T cell subsets. The beta constant-region primer was an equimolar mix of two oligonucleotides covering TRBC1 and TRBC2. Ligation attached a single-stranded oligonucleotide with a 12-nucleotide UMI and the SP2 primer to the cDNA 3' end. Ligated cDNA was amplified by four rounds of PCR with nested alpha and beta constant-region primers and SP2. MiXCR, applied by TCRdb to the UMI-ligation and nested PCR reads, yields one record per CDR3 protein. Here the sample spans about 150,000 distinct CDR3 sequences, 17% being singletons. Germline V CDR1 and CDR2: SGHAT, FQNNGV. This CDR3 has 13 amino acids. The V and J ends lost 4 bases and 6 bases respectively, with 11 bases between them.

The sequencing sample was made of naive CD4+ T cells from blood. This TCR was recovered from a human donor in good health. The rearrangement links TRBV11-2 to TRBJ2-3, with unresolved D. The CDR3 region is CASSSRPMDTQYF. The CDR3 DNA reads as TGTGCCAGCAGCTCCCGACCGATGGATACGCAGTATTTT.